This entry lists 9 T cell receptor beta chains sequenced from one sample in a study of CD8 T cells in Susac syndrome (dated by TCRdb to between 2018 and 2021). Libraries were prepared through the immunoSEQ multiplex PCR assay. RNA was extracted using the RNeasy kit, and roughly 0.45 to 1 microgram was reverse transcribed with random hexamers. The raw public data were reprocessed by TCRdb itself: fastp quality trimming at Q25, MiXCR clonotype calling, in-frame beta chains only. Identical CDR3 protein sequences are pooled into one entry, listed with their most common genes and DNA. The sample contains hundreds of thousands of distinct CDR3 sequences, more than 75% of them found a single time. The top ten constitute approximately 0.12% of the sample. The sample was CD8+ T cells from PBMCs. The receptors derive from a human donor with multiple sclerosis.

CDR3 residues: CASSYRTATGEQYF. The CDR3 DNA reads as TGCGCCAGCAGCTACCGGACGGCCACCGGCGAGCAGTACTTC. The chain joins TRBV5-1 to TRBJ2-7; D call uncertain. Germline V gene lookup returns CDR1 SGHRS and CDR2 YFSETQ. Trimming cost V 3 bases and J 6 bases, with 16 bases left between them. The CDR3 runs to 14 residues.

A single count supports this clonotype. CDR3 sequence (DNA): TGCAGTGCTACCAAGCGGGAAAGGTACAATGAGCAGTTCTTC. Protein product: CSATKRERYNEQFF. This rearrangement joins TRBV20-1 to TRBJ2-1; TRBD2 agrees at 7 bases. This CDR3 has 14 residues. Germline V lookup: CDR1 DFQATT, CDR2 SNEGSKA (reference sequence). V gave up 4 bases and J gave up 4 bases; unmatched junction bases: 7.

V is TRBV6-5 and J is TRBJ1-1; D is possibly TRBD1 (5 bases). The CDR3 extends over 15 amino acids. Trimming took off 0 bases at V and 5 bases at J, with 13 bases between the two ends. The V gene's germline CDR1 is MNHEY and CDR2 SVGAGI. DNA of the CDR3: TGTGCCAGCAGTTACTCGAACGGGGGTGGAACTGAAGCTTTCTTT. Its translation: CASSYSNGGGTEAFF.

A single count supports this clonotype. The chain links TRBV12-3 or TRBV12-4 to TRBJ1-1; D unclear. V was clipped by 6 bases and J by 10 bases, with 15 bases between them. This CDR3 has 12 amino acids. The CDR3 loop reads CASRLSTGLAFF. In DNA form, the CDR3 reads TGTGCCAGCAGACTATCGACCGGGTTAGCTTTCTTT.

The sample holds a few counts of this clonotype. The chain joins TRBV28 to TRBJ2-7; D possibly corresponds to TRBD2 (7 bases). Between the trimmed V and J ends, which lost 5 bases and 5 bases, there was a span of 16 bases. Germline assignment: CDR1 MDHEN and CDR2 SYDVKM. CDR3 length: 14 residues. The CDR3 reads CASSLVGGGHEQYF. CDR3 sequence (DNA): TGTGCCAGCAGTCTTGTAGGGGGGGGCCACGAGCAGTACTTC.

The rearrangement links TRBV2 to TRBJ1-5; D remains unclear. The length of the CDR3 is 15 residues. Germline CDR1 reads SNHLY; CDR2 reads FYNNEI. Trimming took off 3 bases at V and 9 bases at J, with 18 bases between the two ends. The CDR3, as DNA: TGTGCCAGCAGTGAGGAAGGAACAGCCGATCGGCCCCAGCATTTT. Translation: CASSEEGTADRPQHF.

The V call is TRBV15, the J call TRBJ2-1, with 9 nucleotides matching TRBD2. Germline trimming cut 3 bases from V and 8 bases from J; bases unmatched to any gene: 14. Germline V CDR1 and CDR2: LNHNV, YYDKDF (reference sequence). This CDR3 has 17 residues. CDR3 bases: TGTGCCACCAGCAGCTTTAGCGGGGGTGTTAAAGGCGATGAGCAGTTCTTC. Translating it yields CATSSFSGGVKGDEQFF. The complete variable domain, with remaining parts taken from reference TRBV15 and TRBJ2-1, reads DAMVIQNPRYQVTQFGKPVTLSCSQTLNHNVMYWYQQKSSQAPKLLFHYYDKDFNNEADTPDNFQSRRPNTSFCFLDIRSPGLGDTAMYLCATSSFSGGVKGDEQFFGPGTRLTVL.

A single count supports this clonotype. The chain joins TRBV12-3 or TRBV12-4 to TRBJ1-3, with 7 positions matching TRBD1. The CDR3 covers 11 residues. V shed 6 bases and J 15 bases; nucleotides not matched to a gene: 8. Here the CDR3 reads CASRYRDREYF. The CDR3 coding sequence is TGTGCCAGCAGGTACCGGGACAGAGAATATTTT.

The V gene is TRBV9, the J gene TRBJ2-3; TRBD2 matches at 11 bases. With V trimmed by 0 bases and J by 1 base, 4 bases remained unmatched. Germline V gene sequence: CDR1 SGDLS, CDR2 YYNGEE. This CDR3 has 17 residues. The chain's CDR3 is CASSVDTTSGGTDTQYF. The CDR3 DNA follows: TGTGCCAGCAGCGTAGATACGACTAGCGGGGGCACAGATACGCAGTATTTT.